These T cell receptor beta chains were read from a single sample in a study of cytomegalovirus exposure and HLA in healthy donors. Assay: immunoSEQ multiplex PCR; the TCRdb copy retains only in-frame clones and omits some. The repertoire holds around 100,000 clones, around 83% seen once, with 0.9% to 1.5% in the top ten. The sequenced material came from PBMCs. The source is a woman younger than 35 in good health and CMV-seronegative. Each CDR3 is given with its conserved first and last residue. Fields, in order: J gene, clone size, D gene, V gene, CDR3 DNA, CDR3 protein. The D gene is left open where the match is weak. Clone size is stated in some rows and not others, as once, few, many or a class when expanded.

j_call: TRBJ1-1; clone_size: NA; d_call: NA; v_call: TRBV7-8; cdr3_nt: TGTGCCAGCAGCTTCACAGAGAACACTGAAGCTTTCTTT; cdr3_aa: CASSFTENTEAFF
j_call: TRBJ1-1; clone_size: NA; d_call: TRBD1; v_call: TRBV6-5; cdr3_nt: TGTGCCAGCAGAGTCCGTTGGACAGGGAACACTGAAGCTTTCTTT; cdr3_aa: CASRVRWTGNTEAFF
j_call: TRBJ2-4; clone_size: NA; d_call: NA; v_call: TRBV30; cdr3_nt: TGTGCCTGGGCGTTCCGGGACAACGATCGAAACATTCAGTACTTC; cdr3_aa: CAWAFRDNDRNIQYF
j_call: TRBJ2-7; clone_size: NA; d_call: NA; v_call: TRBV5-1; cdr3_nt: TGCGCCAGCAGCTTGGGTGCCTGGACAGTCGGCTACGAGCAGTACTTC; cdr3_aa: CASSLGAWTVGYEQYF
j_call: TRBJ2-1; clone_size: NA; d_call: NA; v_call: TRBV28; cdr3_nt: TGTGCCAGTATTCCTGGAGGCGGTAACAATGAGCAGTTCTTC; cdr3_aa: CASIPGGGNNEQFF
j_call: TRBJ1-3; clone_size: NA; d_call: NA; v_call: TRBV28; cdr3_nt: TGTGCCAGCAGTTTACGAGCCCGAAACACCATATATTTT; cdr3_aa: CASSLRARNTIYF
j_call: TRBJ2-3; clone_size: NA; d_call: NA; v_call: TRBV7-9; cdr3_nt: TGTGCCAGCAGCGGGCGGGCGGATCGCACAGATACGCAGTATTTT; cdr3_aa: CASSGRADRTDTQYF
j_call: TRBJ2-5; clone_size: NA; d_call: TRBD2; v_call: TRBV6-6; cdr3_nt: TGTGCCAGCAGTTACGTGGGGGGGGGAGAGACCCAGTACTTC; cdr3_aa: CASSYVGGGETQYF
j_call: TRBJ1-1; clone_size: few; d_call: NA; v_call: TRBV6-6; cdr3_nt: TGTGCCAGCAGGGGAGCAGTGATTGTAACTGAAGCTTTCTTT; cdr3_aa: CASRGAVIVTEAFF
j_call: TRBJ2-7; clone_size: NA; d_call: TRBD2; v_call: TRBV28; cdr3_nt: TGTGCCAGCATAGGGCTTATACAAGGGACTAGCGGTCATTTGAACAGCGAGCAGTACTTC; cdr3_aa: CASIGLIQGTSGHLNSEQYF
j_call: TRBJ2-1; clone_size: NA; d_call: NA; v_call: TRBV4-3; cdr3_nt: TGCGCCAGCAGCCAAGATCCGGGGGACAATGAGCAGTTCTTC; cdr3_aa: CASSQDPGDNEQFF
j_call: TRBJ1-2; clone_size: NA; d_call: TRBD1; v_call: TRBV18; cdr3_nt: TGTGCCAGCTCACCACGGGCGACAGGGGCCGGCTATGGCTACACCTTC; cdr3_aa: CASSPRATGAGYGYTF
j_call: TRBJ2-5; clone_size: NA; d_call: TRBD2; v_call: TRBV13; cdr3_nt: TGTGCCAGCAGCTTAGAGGAGCGGGAGCGGCTGGAGACCCAGTACTTC; cdr3_aa: CASSLEERERLETQYF
j_call: TRBJ2-2; clone_size: NA; d_call: NA; v_call: TRBV7-8; cdr3_nt: TGTGCCAGCAGCCTAATGAACACCGGGGAGCTGTTTTTT; cdr3_aa: CASSLMNTGELFF
j_call: TRBJ2-1; clone_size: NA; d_call: TRBD2; v_call: TRBV19; cdr3_nt: TGTGCCAGTAGTGTTACCGGGACTAGCGGGAGCCCGTTCTACAATGAGCAGTTCTTC; cdr3_aa: CASSVTGTSGSPFYNEQFF
j_call: TRBJ2-7; clone_size: NA; d_call: TRBD1; v_call: TRBV7-9; cdr3_nt: TGTGCCAGCAGGGCCCGGGACAGGGATAACGAGCAGTACTTC; cdr3_aa: CASRARDRDNEQYF
j_call: TRBJ2-3; clone_size: NA; d_call: NA; v_call: TRBV5-4; cdr3_nt: TGTGCCAGCAGCTCATACAGGGACCTCACAGATACGCAGTATTTT; cdr3_aa: CASSSYRDLTDTQYF
j_call: TRBJ2-1; clone_size: NA; d_call: NA; v_call: TRBV5-4; cdr3_nt: TGTGCCAGCAGTCCACGACAGTCCTACAATGAGCAGTTCTTC; cdr3_aa: CASSPRQSYNEQFF
j_call: TRBJ1-1; clone_size: NA; d_call: NA; v_call: TRBV5-1; cdr3_nt: TGCGCCAGCTATATGGGCCCCATGAACACTGAAGCTTTCTTT; cdr3_aa: CASYMGPMNTEAFF
j_call: TRBJ2-3; clone_size: NA; d_call: TRBD2; v_call: TRBV11-2; cdr3_nt: TGTGCCAGCAGCGGGGGACTAGCGGGGGTCACAGATACGCAGTATTTT; cdr3_aa: CASSGGLAGVTDTQYF
j_call: TRBJ2-3; clone_size: NA; d_call: NA; v_call: TRBV7-9; cdr3_nt: TGTGCCAGCACTTGGCCCGCAGATACGCAGTATTTT; cdr3_aa: CASTWPADTQYF
j_call: TRBJ2-5; clone_size: NA; d_call: NA; v_call: TRBV18; cdr3_nt: TGTGCCAGCTCATCGACAGGTTCCCTGGAGACCCAGTACTTC; cdr3_aa: CASSSTGSLETQYF
j_call: TRBJ1-5; clone_size: NA; d_call: TRBD1; v_call: TRBV7-9; cdr3_nt: TGTGCCAGCAGCTTAGGGCCAGGGGGCCCTATGGACAATCAGCCCCAGCATTTT; cdr3_aa: CASSLGPGGPMDNQPQHF
j_call: TRBJ1-2; clone_size: few; d_call: TRBD1; v_call: TRBV7-9; cdr3_nt: TGTGCCAGCAGCGGAGCGGACAGGGGGGTCTATGGCTACACCTTC; cdr3_aa: CASSGADRGVYGYTF
j_call: TRBJ2-1; clone_size: NA; d_call: TRBD2; v_call: TRBV9; cdr3_nt: TGTGCCAGCAGCGTAGGGGCTAGCGGGGAGAATGAGCAGTTCTTC; cdr3_aa: CASSVGASGENEQFF
j_call: TRBJ1-1; clone_size: NA; d_call: TRBD1; v_call: TRBV5-1; cdr3_nt: TGCGCCAGCAGCTCTACTTTGGGACAGGGTGAAGCTTTCTTT; cdr3_aa: CASSSTLGQGEAFF
j_call: TRBJ2-2; clone_size: once; d_call: NA; v_call: TRBV7-9; cdr3_nt: TGTGCCAGCAGCTTAGCGGGAGGCACCGGGGAGCTGTTTTTT; cdr3_aa: CASSLAGGTGELFF
j_call: TRBJ2-2; clone_size: NA; d_call: NA; v_call: TRBV7-2; cdr3_nt: TGTGCCAGCAGCTTAGCGCGGGAGAACACCGGGGAGCTGTTTTTT; cdr3_aa: CASSLARENTGELFF
j_call: TRBJ2-7; clone_size: NA; d_call: TRBD2; v_call: TRBV18; cdr3_nt: TGTGCCAGCTCACGAAGCGGGGGGGCCGGATACGAGCAGTACTTC; cdr3_aa: CASSRSGGAGYEQYF
j_call: TRBJ1-6; clone_size: NA; d_call: NA; v_call: TRBV9; cdr3_nt: TGTGCCAGCAGCGTAGATGGCAGTGCGGGGAATTCACCCCTCCACTTT; cdr3_aa: CASSVDGSAGNSPLHF
j_call: TRBJ2-7; clone_size: NA; d_call: TRBD2; v_call: TRBV5-4; cdr3_nt: TGTGCCAGCAGAACGGGACTAGCGGGAGGGCCTTCCTACGAGCAGTACTTC; cdr3_aa: CASRTGLAGGPSYEQYF
j_call: TRBJ1-5; clone_size: NA; d_call: NA; v_call: TRBV30; cdr3_nt: TGTGCCTGGAGCCGTCAGGGGAAGAATCAGCCCCAGCATTTT; cdr3_aa: CAWSRQGKNQPQHF
j_call: TRBJ1-2; clone_size: NA; d_call: NA; v_call: TRBV4-1; cdr3_nt: TGCGCCAGCAGAGGGGGACGGCCCTATGGCTACACCTTC; cdr3_aa: CASRGGRPYGYTF
j_call: TRBJ2-7; clone_size: NA; d_call: TRBD1; v_call: TRBV7-9; cdr3_nt: TGTTCCAGCACGGGACAGTCCTACGAGCAGTACTTC; cdr3_aa: CSSTGQSYEQYF
j_call: TRBJ2-7; clone_size: NA; d_call: TRBD1; v_call: TRBV7-9; cdr3_nt: TGTGCCAGCAGCTTAAACGGACAGGGGGATATAGAGCAGTACTTC; cdr3_aa: CASSLNGQGDIEQYF
j_call: TRBJ2-1; clone_size: NA; d_call: TRBD2; v_call: TRBV2; cdr3_nt: TGTGCCAGCAGTGCGGAACTAGCGGGGGGGCCTACTTCCTACAATGAGCAGTTCTTC; cdr3_aa: CASSAELAGGPTSYNEQFF
j_call: TRBJ1-5; clone_size: once; d_call: TRBD1; v_call: TRBV7-8; cdr3_nt: TGTGCCAGCAGCCAGGGGGCAGTTTATAGCAATCAGCCCCAGCATTTT; cdr3_aa: CASSQGAVYSNQPQHF
j_call: TRBJ2-5; clone_size: NA; d_call: NA; v_call: TRBV11-2; cdr3_nt: TGTGCCAGCAGCTTAGAACTCGCTGAGACCCAGTACTTC; cdr3_aa: CASSLELAETQYF
j_call: TRBJ1-1; clone_size: NA; d_call: NA; v_call: TRBV27; cdr3_nt: TGTGCCAGCAGTTTATCAGCAGGGACTGAAGCTTTCTTT; cdr3_aa: CASSLSAGTEAFF
j_call: TRBJ2-1; clone_size: few; d_call: NA; v_call: TRBV2; cdr3_nt: TGTGCCAGCACGGGGGTTATGGTTGGAAATGAGCAGTTCTTC; cdr3_aa: CASTGVMVGNEQFF
j_call: TRBJ2-3; clone_size: NA; d_call: TRBD1; v_call: TRBV7-2; cdr3_nt: TGTGCCAGCAGCTGGGACAGCCCGAACACAGATACGCAGTATTTT; cdr3_aa: CASSWDSPNTDTQYF
j_call: TRBJ2-7; clone_size: NA; d_call: NA; v_call: TRBV7-2; cdr3_nt: TGTGCCAGCAGCGAAATAAATTCCGGGCAGTACTTC; cdr3_aa: CASSEINSGQYF
j_call: TRBJ1-4; clone_size: NA; d_call: TRBD1; v_call: TRBV2; cdr3_nt: TGTGCCAGCCGGCCACCCGGGACAGGGGAAAAACTGTTTTTT; cdr3_aa: CASRPPGTGEKLFF
j_call: TRBJ1-5; clone_size: NA; d_call: TRBD1; v_call: TRBV7-9; cdr3_nt: TGTTCCAGCAGCTTATGGGACAGGGAGGGCAATCAGCCCCAGCATTTT; cdr3_aa: CSSSLWDREGNQPQHF
j_call: TRBJ2-2; clone_size: NA; d_call: NA; v_call: TRBV29-1; cdr3_nt: TGCAGCCCCTTTTTGATTCGGACCGGGGAGCTGTTTTTT; cdr3_aa: CSPFLIRTGELFF
j_call: TRBJ2-7; clone_size: NA; d_call: TRBD2; v_call: TRBV30; cdr3_nt: TGTGCCTGGAAGCGGGGGAGTCTTGGTTCGTACGAGCAGTACTTC; cdr3_aa: CAWKRGSLGSYEQYF
j_call: TRBJ2-1; clone_size: once; d_call: NA; v_call: TRBV19; cdr3_nt: TGTGCCAGTAGTAGTGGGGCCAATGAGCAGTTCTTC; cdr3_aa: CASSSGANEQFF
j_call: TRBJ2-1; clone_size: NA; d_call: NA; v_call: TRBV5-1; cdr3_nt: TGCGCCAGCAGCTTGGAAGCGGGTAGGGTCAATGAGCAGTTCTTC; cdr3_aa: CASSLEAGRVNEQFF
j_call: TRBJ2-7; clone_size: NA; d_call: NA; v_call: TRBV30; cdr3_nt: TGTGCCTGGAGTGCGAGCTACGAGCAGTACTTC; cdr3_aa: CAWSASYEQYF
j_call: TRBJ1-5; clone_size: NA; d_call: TRBD1; v_call: TRBV5-8; cdr3_nt: TGTGCCAGCAGCTTGGTCCGTTCGGGACAGGGGCCTTATAGCAATCAGCCCCAGCATTTT; cdr3_aa: CASSLVRSGQGPYSNQPQHF
j_call: TRBJ2-3; clone_size: NA; d_call: NA; v_call: TRBV4-3; cdr3_nt: TGCGCCAGCAGCCAACGGGTCACTAGCACAGATACGCAGTATTTT; cdr3_aa: CASSQRVTSTDTQYF
j_call: TRBJ2-1; clone_size: NA; d_call: NA; v_call: TRBV11-1; cdr3_nt: TGTGCCAGCAGCTTATTCATTCACCCCCTGATCGGGGCCTACAATGAGCAGTTCTTC; cdr3_aa: CASSLFIHPLIGAYNEQFF
j_call: TRBJ1-1; clone_size: NA; d_call: NA; v_call: TRBV5-1; cdr3_nt: TGCGCCAGCAGCTTGGACCATCGGGGGGGTGGCACTGAAGCTTTCTTT; cdr3_aa: CASSLDHRGGGTEAFF